This T cell receptor (beta chain) was identified in a study of TIL therapy for anti-PD-1-resistant metastatic lung cancer. From germline, CDR1 is SQVTM and CDR2 ANQGSEA. The CDR3 sequence is 15 residues long. The V segment lost 6 bases and the J segment 4 bases; nucleotides outside the gene matches: 15. This was the immunoSEQ v3 assay. TCRdb's copy holds only in-frame clones and misses some; the assay was immunoSEQ multiplex PCR. The sample has more than 45,000 clones, 70% to 75% seen once. This clone was seen a handful of times. The time point was: pre-treatment sample, taken before nivolumab and TIL therapy.

The sequencing here drew on blood, taken at baseline. The receptor was derived from a person between 25 and 80 years old with non-small cell lung cancer. This chain connects TRBV29-1 to TRBJ2-7, with TRBD1 matching over 7 bases. DNA for the CDR3: TGCAGCGTAGTGACAGGGCGGAGCGCGATTTACGAGCAGTACTTC. It specifies CSVVTGRSAIYEQYF.